This T cell receptor (beta chain) originates from a study of CD8+ T cells in alopecia areata. Whole-study findings and limits: For baseline CD8+ expansion, any link to response stays uncertain with one nonresponder. A great number of expanded lesional clones endured in scalp and blood during tofacitinib.

Points on this clone: What it binds is not known.

The treatment here: oral pan-JAK inhibitor, 5-10 mg twice daily. Extracted from the samples, RNA was reverse transcribed into cDNA to serve as the sequencing template. The method was immunoSEQ multiplex PCR; TCRdb's version includes in-frame clones alone and lacks a portion of them. The sample records about 210,000 clones, more than 55% being singletons. The germline V and J ends were trimmed by 3 bases and 0 bases, with 7 bases remaining between them. CDR3 length: 14 amino acids. Germline V gene data show CDR1 as SGHDT and CDR2 as YYEEEE. The chain links TRBV5-6 to TRBJ1-3; D gene unclear. The sequence derives from a human donor with alopecia areata. Sequenced material: CD4+ T cells sorted from blood, taken around week 46, from a patient treated with tofacitinib. For the CDR3, the DNA is TGTGCCAGCAGCTCCCGGCTCTCTGGAAACACCATATATTTT. It specifies CASSSRLSGNTIYF.